The present TCR beta chain was sequenced within a study of Graves' ophthalmopathy and Graves' hyperthyroidism. Study-level points and caveats: The blood repertoire also included most expanded thyroid clonotypes above 0.001 frequency.

Other autoimmune diseases, uncontrolled infections, pregnancy and lactation each led to patient exclusion. The germline V gene has CDR1 SNHLY and CDR2 FYNNEI. V dropped 3 bases and J dropped 0 bases, with 12 bases sitting between them. The CDR3 runs to 16 residues. This clonotype came up a few times. Its specificity is unknown. Transcripts of RNA were the source for amplifying TCR beta CDR3 regions. Following a first-round RT-PCR that used HTBI primers, a second-round multiplex PCR was carried out. TCRdb re-analysed the multiplex PCR reads in MiXCR, keeping a single row per CDR3 protein. The table shows some 1.1 million distinct CDR3 sequences, with less than 45% occurring only once.

Sample: peripheral blood or thyroid tissue (not recorded which). The V call is TRBV2, the J call TRBJ1-5; D unresolved. The receptor's source is an adult man with Graves' hyperthyroidism. The CDR3, as DNA: TGTGCCAGCAGTGACCTAGGTGTAGATAGCAATCAGCCCCAGCATTTT. The encoded protein is CASSDLGVDSNQPQHF. Supplemented by reference TRBV2 and TRBJ1-5, the full variable domain reads EPEVTQTPSHQVTQMGQEVILRCVPISNHLYFYWYRQILGQKVEFLVSFYNNEISEKSEIFDDQFSVERPDGSNFTLKIRSTKLEDSAMYFCASSDLGVDSNQPQHFGDGTRLSIL.